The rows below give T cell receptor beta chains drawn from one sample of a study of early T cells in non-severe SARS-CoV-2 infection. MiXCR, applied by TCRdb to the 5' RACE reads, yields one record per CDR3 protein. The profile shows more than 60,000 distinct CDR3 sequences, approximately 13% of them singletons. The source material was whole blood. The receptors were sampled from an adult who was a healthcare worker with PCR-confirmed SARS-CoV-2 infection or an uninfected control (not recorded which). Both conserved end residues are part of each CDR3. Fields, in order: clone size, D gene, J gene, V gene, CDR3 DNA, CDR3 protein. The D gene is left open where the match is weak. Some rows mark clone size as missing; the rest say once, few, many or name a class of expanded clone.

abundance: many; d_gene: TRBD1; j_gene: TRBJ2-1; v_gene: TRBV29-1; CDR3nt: TGCAGCGTTTCCTTGACAGGGAATGAGCAGTTCTTC; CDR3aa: CSVSLTGNEQFF
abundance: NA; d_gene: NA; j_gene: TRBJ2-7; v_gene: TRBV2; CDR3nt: TGTGCCAGCAGTGAGACACCGTGGGAGCAGTACTTC; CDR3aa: CASSETPWEQYF
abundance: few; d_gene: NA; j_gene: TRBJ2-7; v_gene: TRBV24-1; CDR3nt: TGTGCCACCAGTGATGGCCAGTCCTACGAGCAGTACTTC; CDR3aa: CATSDGQSYEQYF
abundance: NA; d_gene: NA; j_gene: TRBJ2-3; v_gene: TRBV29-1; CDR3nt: TGCAGCGTTGACGACAGCACAGATACGCAGTATTTT; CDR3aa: CSVDDSTDTQYF
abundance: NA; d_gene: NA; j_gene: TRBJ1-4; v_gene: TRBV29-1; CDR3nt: TGCAGCGTTGGAGGTATGCGGCAGGGGACTGAAAAACTGTTTTTT; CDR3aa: CSVGGMRQGTEKLFF
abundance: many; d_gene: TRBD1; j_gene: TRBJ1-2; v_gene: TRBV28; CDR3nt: TGTGCCAGCAGTTTATACCCCTCGGGACAGGGAGGCTATGGCTACACCTTC; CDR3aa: CASSLYPSGQGGYGYTF
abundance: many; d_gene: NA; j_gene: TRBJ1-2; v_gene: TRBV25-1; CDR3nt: TGTGCCAGCAGTGAATACCGTGTGGGCTACACCTTC; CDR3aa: CASSEYRVGYTF
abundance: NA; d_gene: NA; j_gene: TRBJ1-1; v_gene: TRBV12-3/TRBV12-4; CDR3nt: TGTGCCAGCACTACTTTGAAGACTGAAGCTTTCTTT; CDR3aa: CASTTLKTEAFF
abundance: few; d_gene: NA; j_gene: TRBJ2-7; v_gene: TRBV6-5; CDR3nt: TGTGCCAGCAGTATCCCGGGTGGCTCGGGCGAGCAGTACTTC; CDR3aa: CASSIPGGSGEQYF
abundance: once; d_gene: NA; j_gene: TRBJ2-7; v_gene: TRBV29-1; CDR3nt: TGCAGCGTACGTAGTACCTACGAGCAGTACTTC; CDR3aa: CSVRSTYEQYF
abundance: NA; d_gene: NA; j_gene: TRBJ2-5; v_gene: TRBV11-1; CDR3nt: TGTGCCAGCAGTTCACGGACAGTCCAAGAGACCCAGTACTTC; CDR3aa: CASSSRTVQETQYF
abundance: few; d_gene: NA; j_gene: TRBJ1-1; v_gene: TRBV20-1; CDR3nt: TGCAGTGCTAGCCCGCTGAACACTGAAGCTTTCTTT; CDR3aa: CSASPLNTEAFF
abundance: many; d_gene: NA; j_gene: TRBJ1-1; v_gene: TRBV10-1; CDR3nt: TGCGCCAGCAGTCGGGACATGCAAACCTGGGATAACACTGAAGCTTTCTTT; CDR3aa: CASSRDMQTWDNTEAFF
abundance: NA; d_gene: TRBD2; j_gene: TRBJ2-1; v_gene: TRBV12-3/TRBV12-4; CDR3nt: TGTGCCAGCAGTTTAACTAGCGGGAGATACAATGAGCAGTTCTTC; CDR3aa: CASSLTSGRYNEQFF
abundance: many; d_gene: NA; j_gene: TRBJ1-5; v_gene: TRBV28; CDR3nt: TGTGCCAGCAGGCGGGGGGGCAATCAGCCCCAGCATTTT; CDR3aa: CASRRGGNQPQHF
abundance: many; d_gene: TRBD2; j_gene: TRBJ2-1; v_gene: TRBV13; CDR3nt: TGTGCCAGCAGCAAGGGACTAGCGGGCACCTACAATGAGCAGTTCTTC; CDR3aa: CASSKGLAGTYNEQFF
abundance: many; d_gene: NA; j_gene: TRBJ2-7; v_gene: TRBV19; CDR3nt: TGTGCCAGTAGTATAAATCACGCCCAGGGACCTTCCTACGAGCAGTACTTC; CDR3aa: CASSINHAQGPSYEQYF
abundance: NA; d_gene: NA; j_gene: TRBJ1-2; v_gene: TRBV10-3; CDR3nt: TGTGCCACCGGACAGAGTATTGCCTATGGCTACACCTTC; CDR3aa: CATGQSIAYGYTF
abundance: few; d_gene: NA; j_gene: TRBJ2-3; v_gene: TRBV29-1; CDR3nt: TGCAGCGTTGAACCAGACACAGATACGCAGTATTTT; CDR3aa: CSVEPDTDTQYF
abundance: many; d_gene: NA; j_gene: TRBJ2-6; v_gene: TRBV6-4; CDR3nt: TGTGCCAGCAGTGACAGGGGTGGGGCCAACGTCCTGACTTTC; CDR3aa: CASSDRGGANVLTF
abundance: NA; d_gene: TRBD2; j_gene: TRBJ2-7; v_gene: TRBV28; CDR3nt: TGTGCCAGCAGTGTCGGGGGGGACGAGCAGTACTTC; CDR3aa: CASSVGGDEQYF
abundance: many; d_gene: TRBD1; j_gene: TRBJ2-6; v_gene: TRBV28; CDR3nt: TGTGCCAGCAGTTTAGACAGGGGGCACGGGGCCAACGTCCTGACTTTC; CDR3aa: CASSLDRGHGANVLTF
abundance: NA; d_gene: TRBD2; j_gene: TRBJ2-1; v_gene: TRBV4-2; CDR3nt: TGTGCCAGCAGCCAAGAGGTAGCGGGAGGCGGGAATGAGCAGTTCTTC; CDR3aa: CASSQEVAGGGNEQFF
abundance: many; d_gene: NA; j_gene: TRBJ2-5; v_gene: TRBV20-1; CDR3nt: TGCAGTCTACGAGAGACCCAGTACTTC; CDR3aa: CSLRETQYF
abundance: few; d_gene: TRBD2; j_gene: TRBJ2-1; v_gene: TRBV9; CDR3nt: TGTGCCAGCGGATCGTACGGGGGAGGGCCATTCAATGAGCAGTTCTTC; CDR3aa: CASGSYGGGPFNEQFF
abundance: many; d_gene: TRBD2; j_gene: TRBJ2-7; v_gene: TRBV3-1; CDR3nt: TGTGCCAGCAGCCAAGGGCTAGCGGGACAGTACGAGCAGTACTTC; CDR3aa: CASSQGLAGQYEQYF
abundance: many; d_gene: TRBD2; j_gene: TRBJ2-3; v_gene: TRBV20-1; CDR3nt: TGCAGTGCTAGAGATTCCGGGACTAGCCCAAGAGATACGCAGTATTTT; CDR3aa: CSARDSGTSPRDTQYF
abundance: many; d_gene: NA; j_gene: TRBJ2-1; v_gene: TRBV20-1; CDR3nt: TGCAGTGCTTCTCACATGGTAAATGAGCAGTTCTTC; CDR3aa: CSASHMVNEQFF
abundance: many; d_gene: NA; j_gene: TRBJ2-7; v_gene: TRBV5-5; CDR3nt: TGTGCCAGCAGCTTGGAGGGAAAGGCCTACGAGCAGTACTTC; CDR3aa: CASSLEGKAYEQYF
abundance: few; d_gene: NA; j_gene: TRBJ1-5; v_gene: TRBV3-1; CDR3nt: TGTGCCAGCAGCCAAGTAAGGCTGATCGGGGGGGATCAGCCCCAGCATTTT; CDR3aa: CASSQVRLIGGDQPQHF
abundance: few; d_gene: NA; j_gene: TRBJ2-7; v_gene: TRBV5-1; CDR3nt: TGCGCCAGCAGCACTACTTCGGGCCTCCCCTACGAGCAGTACTTC; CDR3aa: CASSTTSGLPYEQYF
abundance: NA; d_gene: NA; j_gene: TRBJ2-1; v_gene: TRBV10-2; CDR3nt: TGCGCCAGCAGTGAGCGAGAAAGGGATGAGCAGTTCTTC; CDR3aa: CASSERERDEQFF
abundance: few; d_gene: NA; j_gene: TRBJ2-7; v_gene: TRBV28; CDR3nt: TGTGCCAGCAGTTTACAGGTTCTCTACGAGCAGTACTTC; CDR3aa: CASSLQVLYEQYF
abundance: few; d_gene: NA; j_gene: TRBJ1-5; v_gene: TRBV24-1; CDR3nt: TGTGCCACCAGTGATGTGAGTAAAGGGAACAATCAGCCCCAGCATTTT; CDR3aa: CATSDVSKGNNQPQHF
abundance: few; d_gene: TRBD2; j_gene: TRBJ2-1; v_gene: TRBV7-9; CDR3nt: TGTGCCAGCAGCTCTAGGGATTTGGGGACTAGCGGCGTCAATGAGCAGTTCTTC; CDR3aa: CASSSRDLGTSGVNEQFF
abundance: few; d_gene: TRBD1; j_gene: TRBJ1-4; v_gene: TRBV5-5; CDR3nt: TGTGCCAGCAGCGTGATTAGACAGGGGGATGAAAAACTGTTTTTT; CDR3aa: CASSVIRQGDEKLFF
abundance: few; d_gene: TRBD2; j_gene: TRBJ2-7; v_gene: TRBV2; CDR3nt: TGTGCCAGCAGTGAAGCGCGAGGACTAGCGGCCTCCCACGAGCAGTACTTC; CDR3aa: CASSEARGLAASHEQYF
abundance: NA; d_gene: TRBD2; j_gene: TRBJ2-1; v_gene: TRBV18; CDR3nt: TGTGCCAGCTCACGACAGACTAGCGGGAGCTCCGACGAGCAGTTCTTC; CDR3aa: CASSRQTSGSSDEQFF
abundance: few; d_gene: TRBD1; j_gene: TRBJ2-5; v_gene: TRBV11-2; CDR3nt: TGTGCCAGCAGCTTAGGTCCGGGACAGGGTCAAGAGACCCAGTACTTC; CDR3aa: CASSLGPGQGQETQYF
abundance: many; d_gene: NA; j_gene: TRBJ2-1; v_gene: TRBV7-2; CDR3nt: TGTGCCAGCAGCACCTCTCCAGCGGGGCAGTTCTTC; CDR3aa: CASSTSPAGQFF
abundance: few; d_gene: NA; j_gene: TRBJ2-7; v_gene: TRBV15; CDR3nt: TGTGCCACCAGCAGAGATTCGGGGGACAGATACGAGCAGTACTTC; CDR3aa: CATSRDSGDRYEQYF
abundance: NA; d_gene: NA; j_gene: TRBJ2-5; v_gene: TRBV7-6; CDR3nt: TGTGCCAGCAGCTTAGATCTGAGGGGATCCCAAGAGACCCAGTACTTC; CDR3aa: CASSLDLRGSQETQYF